These T cell receptor beta chains were read from a single sample in a study of blood T cell repertoires in COVID-19. Some clones are missing from TCRdb's copy, which holds only in-frame ones; the method was immunoSEQ multiplex PCR. Seen here are about 170,000 clones, around four fifths observed once, and the top ten hold roughly 2%. The sequenced sample consisted of peripheral blood. The receptor set was obtained from a woman at least 80 years old with acute or convalescent COVID-19. Each CDR3 is given with its conserved first and last residue. A D gene is named only where the DNA matches it firmly.

D gene: -
V gene: TRBV21-1
CDR3 protein: CASSKQGDVTSYEQYF

D gene: -
V gene: TRBV18
CDR3 protein: CASSPAGDQPQHF

D gene: TRBD1
V gene: TRBV19
CDR3 protein: CASRDRGFTGELFF

D gene: -
V gene: TRBV3-1/TRBV3-2
CDR3 protein: CASSQVGTNTEAFF

D gene: -
V gene: TRBV2
CDR3 protein: CAISQGRGYEQYF

D gene: -
V gene: TRBV3-1/TRBV3-2
CDR3 protein: CASSQFQGGKSSYNEQFF

D gene: TRBD1
V gene: TRBV19
CDR3 protein: CASAPGQNYEQYF

D gene: -
V gene: TRBV29-1
CDR3 protein: CSVEDRRNNEQFF

D gene: -
V gene: TRBV4-1
CDR3 protein: CASSQERGLGGGRQETQYF

D gene: -
V gene: TRBV6-2/TRBV6-3
CDR3 protein: CASSYLVSGANVLTF

D gene: -
V gene: TRBV2
CDR3 protein: CASSSGIRGYTF

D gene: -
V gene: TRBV10-3
CDR3 protein: CAISEGVGRSNYGYTF

D gene: -
V gene: TRBV11-2
CDR3 protein: CASSLGTGSSYNSPLHF

D gene: TRBD2
V gene: TRBV9
CDR3 protein: CASSVWGGPTDTQYF

D gene: TRBD1
V gene: TRBV18
CDR3 protein: CASSPLPDRGVEQYF

D gene: -
V gene: TRBV30
CDR3 protein: CAWSRREQVPFAAFF

D gene: -
V gene: TRBV19
CDR3 protein: CASSIAGGAQHF

D gene: TRBD1
V gene: TRBV6-4
CDR3 protein: CASSEGQGAEKLFF

D gene: TRBD2
V gene: TRBV4-1
CDR3 protein: CASSQERGGWKFF

D gene: -
V gene: TRBV7-7
CDR3 protein: CASSRTGATNEKLFF